The 18 T cell receptor beta chains below come from one sample, sequenced in a study of T cells in localized non-small cell lung cancer. Clones were sequenced by immunoSEQ multiplex PCR, and TCRdb holds only the in-frame ones, with some missing. The table has about 40,000 clones, roughly nine tenths seen once. This specimen was PBMCs, taken before any cancer treatment. The origin of the receptors is a woman between 35 and 70 years old with stage II lung adenocarcinoma.

The CDR3 DNA follows: TGTGCCAGCAGCTTAGTTACTGAAGCTTTCTTT. Translation: CASSLVTEAFF. The chain uses TRBV7-9 and TRBJ1-1; D is unclear. Germline assignment: CDR1 SEHNR and CDR2 FQNEAQ (reference sequence). CDR3 length: 11 residues. The V gene lost 1 base and the J gene lost 5 bases, with 2 bases spanning the gap.

The V gene is TRBV4-1, the J gene TRBJ1-4; TRBD1 agrees at 7 bases. CDR1 and CDR2 from the germline V gene are MGHRA and YSYEKL. V gave up 2 bases and J gave up 8 bases; unmatched junction bases: 5. The CDR3 is 14 amino acids. CDR3 coding DNA: TGCGCCAGCAGCCAAATGGACAGGAAGGAAAAACTGTTTTTT. This gives the protein CASSQMDRKEKLFF.

This chain links TRBV6-4 with TRBJ2-2; TRBD2 is a possible D gene (6 bases). This CDR3 has 14 amino acids. From germline, CDR1 is MRHNA and CDR2 SNTAGT. CDR3 nucleotide sequence: TGTGCTTCAAGCGGGCAGATCAACACCGGGGAGCTGTTTTTT. Encoded protein: CASSGQINTGELFF.

The genes are TRBV19 and TRBJ2-1; a possible D gene is TRBD1 (5 bases). The CDR3 covers 17 residues. Trimming left V 7 bases short and J 0 bases short, with 19 bases between. Per germline, CDR1 LNHDA and CDR2 SQIVND (reference sequence). The CDR3 spells CASKSGGASSSYNEQFF. CDR3 nucleotides: TGTGCCAGTAAATCCGGTGGGGCCTCAAGCTCCTACAATGAGCAGTTCTTC.

This clone was picked up a small number of times. The chain uses TRBV18 and TRBJ2-5; 7 bases agree with TRBD1. The germline V gene encodes CDR1 KGHSH and CDR2 LQKENI. J gave up 5 bases and V 1 base, and 7 bases lay outside the gene matches. This CDR3 contains 15 residues. CDR3 DNA: TGTGCCAGCTCACCACAAAAGGGGGCAGGGGAGACCCAGTACTTC. This encodes CASSPQKGAGETQYF.

V usage is TRBV19 and J usage is TRBJ2-3; 9 bases line up with TRBD1. Looked up from germline, CDR1 is LNHDA and CDR2 is SQIVND (reference sequence). The CDR3 has 14 amino acids. With 9 bases clipped from V and 4 bases from J, the junction kept 8 bases outside the gene matches. Here the CDR3 DNA reads TGTGCCAGCGGGGACAGGGCGGGTGCAGATACGCAGTATTTT. Protein sequence: CASGDRAGADTQYF.

In this sample, this clone turned up a few times. The J gene is TRBJ2-5, the V gene TRBV5-1; 14 nucleotides match TRBD2. The CDR3 loop spans 19 amino acids. V lost 4 bases to trimming and J lost 4 bases; unmatched junction nucleotides: 15. From germline, CDR1 is SGHRS and CDR2 YFSETQ. The CDR3 bases are TGCGCCAGCAGCCCTAACCAGGGACTAGCGGGAGAGGGGGGAGAGACCCAGTACTTC. Protein sequence: CASSPNQGLAGEGGETQYF.

The chain employs TRBV4-1 and TRBJ1-6; D remains unclear. This CDR3 region has 16 residues. V was cut by 0 bases and J by 7 bases, with 13 bases left in between. From germline, CDR1 is MGHRA and CDR2 YSYEKL. This chain's CDR3 is CASSQDSSERNSPLHF. CDR3 in DNA: TGCGCCAGCAGCCAAGATAGTTCGGAGCGAAATTCACCCCTCCACTTT.

V is TRBV10-3 and J is TRBJ1-1; D unresolved. The CDR3 totals 15 residues. Trimming cost V 3 bases and J 1 base, with 12 bases left between them. CDR1 and CDR2 from the germline V gene are ENHRY and SYGVKD. CDR3 nucleotide sequence: TGTGCCATCAGTGATCCAACGGGCAAGAACACTGAAGCTTTCTTT. This translates into CAISDPTGKNTEAFF.

This chain uses TRBV5-1 with TRBJ2-4; D could derive from TRBD1 or TRBD2 (5 bases each). Germline values: CDR1 SGHRS, CDR2 YFSETQ. CDR3 length: 13 amino acids. V was shortened by 4 bases and J by 15 bases, with 20 bases between the two germline ends. The CDR3, as DNA: TGCGCCAGCAGCCTCGGAGACGGGTGGGACCGGTACTTC. It specifies CASSLGDGWDRYF.

The sample holds one count of this clone. The chain joins TRBV5-1 to TRBJ2-1, with 7 bases lining up with TRBD2. This CDR3 is 15 amino acids long. From germline, CDR1 is SGHRS and CDR2 YFSETQ. With 1 base clipped from V and 3 bases from J, the junction kept 4 bases outside the gene matches. DNA for the CDR3: TGCGCCAGCAGCTTGAGCGGGACTAACTACAATGAGCAGTTCTTC. As protein: CASSLSGTNYNEQFF.

J is TRBJ2-1 and V is TRBV7-2; 11 bases map to TRBD2. The germline V gene encodes CDR1 SGHTA and CDR2 FQGNSA. This CDR3 has 15 residues. The V gene end was trimmed by 3 bases and the J gene end by 6 bases; junction bases not matched to a gene: 4. The CDR3: CASSFVLAGANEQFF. The CDR3 coding sequence is TGTGCCAGCAGCTTTGTACTAGCGGGGGCCAATGAGCAGTTCTTC.

The gene calls are TRBV6-1 and TRBJ2-3; TRBD2 aligns across 12 bases. Germline CDR1 is MNHNS and CDR2 is SASEGT. CDR3 length: 13 amino acids. Trimming at V came to 6 bases and at J to 5 bases, leaving 0 bases not matched to a gene. The CDR3 bases are TGTGCCAGCAGACTAGCGGGGGGAGATACGCAGTATTTT. It specifies CASRLAGGDTQYF.

J is TRBJ1-3 and V is TRBV28; TRBD1 matches 7 bases. Trimming removed 9 bases from V and 0 bases from J; junction bases left unmatched: 5. The CDR3 consists of 14 residues. Germline CDR1 MDHEN, CDR2 SYDVKM. CDR3 region: CASLGTVSGNTIYF. The CDR3 DNA follows: TGTGCCAGTCTCGGGACAGTCTCTGGAAACACCATATATTTT.

This clone appeared once. The rearrangement links TRBV28 to TRBJ1-2; possibly TRBD1 for D (6 bases). Germline V gene data show CDR1 as MDHEN and CDR2 as SYDVKM. Trimming took off 8 bases at V and 3 bases at J, with 13 bases between the two ends. There are 13 residues in the CDR3. In DNA, the CDR3 is TGTGCCAGCCGCGGGGGGCTTCACTATGGCTACACCTTC. It encodes CASRGGLHYGYTF.

The chain couples TRBV5-1 to TRBJ2-1, with D unresolved. V was clipped by 0 bases and J by 0 bases, with 4 bases between them. Per the germline V gene, CDR1 is SGHRS and CDR2 is YFSETQ. The CDR3 has 14 residues. This chain's CDR3 is CASSLASSYNEQFF. The DNA for the CDR3 is TGCGCCAGCAGCTTGGCCAGCTCCTACAATGAGCAGTTCTTC.

The genes are TRBV5-1 and TRBJ2-1; 7 positions agree with TRBD1. The germline V gene has CDR1 SGHRS and CDR2 YFSETQ. This CDR3 is built from 17 residues. The V segment lost 1 base and the J segment 6 bases; nucleotides outside the gene matches: 13. The CDR3 region is CASSLNADRVFSNEQFF. CDR3 nucleotide sequence: TGCGCCAGCAGCTTGAATGCCGACAGGGTTTTCAGCAATGAGCAGTTCTTC. Using reference TRBV5-1 and TRBJ2-1 for the parts outside the CDR3, the full variable domain is KAGVTQTPRYLIKTRGQQVTLSCSPISGHRSVSWYQQTPGQGLQFLFEYFSETQRNKGNFPGRFSGRQFSNSRSEMNVSTLELGDSALYLCASSLNADRVFSNEQFFGPGTRLTVL.

This clone was counted a single time. One end of the junction is discordant with germline, which a read error may explain. V is TRBV7-9 and J is TRBJ1-2; maybe TRBD1 (6 bases). The CDR3 has 13 residues. Germline V lookup: CDR1 SEHNR, CDR2 FQNEAQ (reference sequence). The CDR3 is CASTLTGNYGYTF. The DNA of the CDR3 is TGTGCCAGCACCTTAACAGGGAACTATGGCTACACCTTC.